The T cell receptor (beta chain) under discussion was sequenced for a study of HIV-infected patients and healthy controls. The germline V gene has CDR1 LGHNA and CDR2 YSLEER. The CDR3 extends over 13 amino acids. Trimming left V 0 bases short and J 6 bases short, with 3 bases between. From the 5' RACE reads, TCRdb called clonotypes with MiXCR, one entry per CDR3 protein. Found here are 55,000 to 70,000 distinct CDR3 sequences, over 15% of them singletons; the top ten hold about 1.5%. The sequenced sample consisted of CD4+ T cells from blood. The chain joins TRBV4-3 to TRBJ1-6; no reliable D call. The sequence derives from a human donor in good health. CDR3: CASSQESNSPLHF. The CDR3 DNA follows: TGCGCCAGCAGCCAAGAATCTAATTCACCCCTCCACTTT.